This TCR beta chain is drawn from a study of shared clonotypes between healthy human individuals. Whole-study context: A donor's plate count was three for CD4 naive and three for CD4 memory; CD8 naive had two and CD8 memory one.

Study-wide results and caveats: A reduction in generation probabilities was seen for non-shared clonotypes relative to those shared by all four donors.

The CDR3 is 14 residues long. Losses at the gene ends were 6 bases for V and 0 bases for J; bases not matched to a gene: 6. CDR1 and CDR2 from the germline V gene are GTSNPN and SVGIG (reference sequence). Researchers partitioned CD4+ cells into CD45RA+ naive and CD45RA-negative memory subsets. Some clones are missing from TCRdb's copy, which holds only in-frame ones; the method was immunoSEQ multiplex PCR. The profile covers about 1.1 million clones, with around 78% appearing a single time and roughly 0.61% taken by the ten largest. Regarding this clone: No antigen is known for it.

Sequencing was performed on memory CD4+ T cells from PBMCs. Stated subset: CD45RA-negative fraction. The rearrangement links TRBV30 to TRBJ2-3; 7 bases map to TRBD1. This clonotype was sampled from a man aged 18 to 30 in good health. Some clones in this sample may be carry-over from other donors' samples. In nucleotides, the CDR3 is TGTGCCTGCACGGGACAGTCTAGCACAGATACGCAGTATTTT. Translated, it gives CACTGQSSTDTQYF.